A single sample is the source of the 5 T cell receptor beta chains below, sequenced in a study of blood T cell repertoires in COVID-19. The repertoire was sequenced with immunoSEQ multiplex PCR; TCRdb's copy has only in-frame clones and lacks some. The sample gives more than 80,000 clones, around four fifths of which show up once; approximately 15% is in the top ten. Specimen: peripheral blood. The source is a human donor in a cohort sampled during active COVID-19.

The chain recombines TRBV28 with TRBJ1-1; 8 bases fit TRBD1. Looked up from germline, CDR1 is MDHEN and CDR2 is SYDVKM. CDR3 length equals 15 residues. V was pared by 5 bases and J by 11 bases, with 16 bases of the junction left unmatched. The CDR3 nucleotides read TGTGCCAGCAGTCTACCCGGACAGGGCACTCGGATGGCTTTCTTT. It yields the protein CASSLPGQGTRMAFF.

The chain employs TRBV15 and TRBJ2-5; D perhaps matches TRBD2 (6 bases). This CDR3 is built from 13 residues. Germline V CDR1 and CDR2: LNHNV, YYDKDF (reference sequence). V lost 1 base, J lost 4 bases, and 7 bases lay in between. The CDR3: CATSRGLGETQYF. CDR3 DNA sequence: TGTGCCACCAGCAGAGGACTAGGAGAGACCCAGTACTTC. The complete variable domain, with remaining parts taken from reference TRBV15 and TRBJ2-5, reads DAMVIQNPRYQVTQFGKPVTLSCSQTLNHNVMYWYQQKSSQAPKLLFHYYDKDFNNEADTPDNFQSRRPNTSFCFLDIRSPGLGDTAMYLCATSRGLGETQYFGPGTRLLVL.

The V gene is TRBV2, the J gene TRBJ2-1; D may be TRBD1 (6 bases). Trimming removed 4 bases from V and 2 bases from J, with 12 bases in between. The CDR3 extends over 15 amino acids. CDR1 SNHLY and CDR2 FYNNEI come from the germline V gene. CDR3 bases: TGTGCCAGCAGTGCAGTCGGGACACCCTACAATGAGCAGTTCTTC. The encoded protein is CASSAVGTPYNEQFF.

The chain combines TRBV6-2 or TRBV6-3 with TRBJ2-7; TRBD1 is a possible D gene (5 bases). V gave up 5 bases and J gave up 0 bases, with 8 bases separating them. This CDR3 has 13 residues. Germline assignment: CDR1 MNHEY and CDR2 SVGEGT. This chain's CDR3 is CASSRGGSYEQYF. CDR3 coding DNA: TGTGCCAGCAGTAGGGGTGGCTCCTACGAGCAGTACTTC.

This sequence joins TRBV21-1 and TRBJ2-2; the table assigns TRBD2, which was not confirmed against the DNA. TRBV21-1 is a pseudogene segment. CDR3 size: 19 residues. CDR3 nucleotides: TGTGCCAGCAGCAAAGAGGAGACTAGCGGGGGACCGAACACCGGGGAGCTGTTTTTT. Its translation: CASSKEETSGGPNTGELFF.